This T cell receptor (beta chain) comes out of a study of cytomegalovirus exposure and HLA in healthy donors (dated by TCRdb to the late 2010s). Study-wide context: An earlier analysis of several hundred of the donors reported roughly 300 Gb of sequence data and some 120 million unique TCR beta sequences from about 200 million T cells. An early release that covered about 600 HLA-typed donors contained about 300 gigabases of sequencing data and 65 million to 100 million unique TCR sequences. Of the approximately 370 genotyped donors, 65% to 90% were placed in the genetic ancestry cluster associated with self-reported Caucasian donors. The study was designed to test whether signatures of past pathogen exposure could be identified by cataloging public T cell receptors. The study used immunosequencing to profile the T cell repertoires of several hundred subjects and linked those repertoires to cytomegalovirus serostatus. In addition to the first cohort of 666 subjects, a separate validation cohort of 120 different subjects was used. High-throughput TCR immunosequencing, statistical association of individual TCRs with disease status, and machine learning were combined to predict cytomegalovirus infection status. A later analysis re-examined previously published TCR beta repertoires from 600 to 700 donors and added high-resolution HLA genotyping to investigate patterns of TCR occurrence. Rather than using new phenotypic data, the later analysis identified candidate immune exposures from TCR beta sequences and from how often those sequences occurred across donors. An earlier analysis of more than 450 of the donors used high-throughput TCR beta sequencing to judge whether each TCR beta V gene segment behaved as functional or pseudogenic. Donor age, sex, ethnicity and CMV serostatus were collected together with the repertoire data. In a later genetic analysis, genome-wide SNP genotypes for about 55% of the roughly 700 donors were used, and that subset was treated as a discovery cohort. All discovery cohort repertoires had been generated on a single sequencing platform. Class I and class II HLA loci were covered by the typing at four-digit resolution. The number of donors typed differed by locus, with roughly 620-640 for A, B, C, DRB1 and DQB1, roughly 550 for DQA1, 600 to 610 for DPA1, and roughly 450 for DPB1. Roughly 5 DR-DQ haplotypes were treated as single units for association and clustering because of strong linkage in the cohort. Across some 400 genotyped donors of the cohort, an average of approximately 240,000 unique TCR beta nucleotide sequences per donor were sequenced, and roughly a sixth of those sequences were non-productive.

The CDR3 goes from the cysteine to the phenylalanine over 14 residues. The CDR3 DNA has 42 bases and is translated from base 1. The trim is 8 bases for V and 1 base for J, with a gap of 15 bases between the germline ends. As encoded in the germline V gene, CDR1 is SGHRS while CDR2 is YFSETQ. The cohort consisted of 600 or so healthy bone marrow donors. Cohort members were all nominally healthy when sampled, although unrecorded immune exposures were likely present. The donor tested CMV seronegative and was one of the 352 seronegative cohort members. A peripheral blood sample was provided by each donor, and peripheral blood mononuclear cells were used for TCR beta sequencing. Genomic DNA extraction from the blood cell samples was performed with the Qiagen DNeasy Blood Extraction Kit. The library was made by the immunoSEQ multiplex PCR assay. For the multiplex PCR, a mixture combining 60 forward primers for TCR Vbeta segments and 13 reverse primers for TCR Jbeta segments was used. The CDR3 region of rearranged TCR beta genes was amplified from genomic DNA by a multiplex PCR assay. The Illumina HiSeq System was used to sequence the amplified TCR beta libraries as 87-base-pair reads. In the source study's methods: A later analysis counted some 80 million unique TCR beta chains across the 666 repertoires, and some 11 million of these chains were shared by at least two donors. To remove PCR and sequencing errors, raw reads were error-corrected and collapsed into unique sequences using a nearest-neighbor algorithm that merged closely related sequences. V, D and J gene segments were assigned by aligning CDR3 sequences to IMGT reference sequences. For a sequence to be retained, a match of at least six nucleotides was required to both a V gene segment and a J gene segment. Rearrangements were classified as productive when the CDR3 lacked stop codons and remained in frame with V and J, and all other rearrangements were classified as non-productive. CDR3 was defined by IMGT convention, running from the second conserved V-encoded cysteine to the conserved J-encoded phenylalanine. In an earlier analysis of around 570 of the donors, sequences lacking an unambiguous match to a single V gene segment were excluded. In an earlier analysis of approximately 610 of the donors, V segments were called functional above 56.7% productive rearrangements and were called segregating when the between-donor standard deviation exceeded 5%. To diagnose cytomegalovirus status from the catalog of TCR beta chain sequences, a statistical classification framework was built. In a later analysis, TCR nucleotide sequences were compared against IMGT/GENE-DB human TR gene sequences so that V and J genes could be assigned. Using the TCRdist pipeline, a later analysis assigned CDR3 sequences along with most-parsimonious VDJ recombination scenarios. In a later analysis, each TCR beta chain was defined by its CDR3 amino acid sequence together with its V-gene family, and reads without a unique V-gene family were excluded. As a way to deal with suspected cross-contamination and a sequencing artifact, a later analysis dropped approximately 590 nucleotide sequences that were highly shared and had low generation probability. In a later analysis, a clonal expansion index for each public chain was calculated from normalized within-repertoire ranks of inferred template counts. In a later analysis, generation probabilities were computed using a VDJ recombination model fitted to out-of-frame rearrangements, and the results were checked against IGoR. A later analysis scored TCR-TCR, TCR-HLA and TCR-CMV co-occurrence with hypergeometric tests, applying a repertoire-size bias correction to TCR pairs. False discovery rates were estimated in a later analysis by permuting HLA or CMV assignments 20 times. In a later analysis, co-occurring TCRs were grouped using DBSCAN, and TCRdist sequence similarity was added for clustering within HLA-allele-positive subsets. Co-occurrence clustering excluded repertoires with fewer than 30,000 or more than 120,000 public chains, plus five with anomalous nucleotide sharing. The table comes from immuneACCESS by way of TCRdb, which keeps in-frame sequences with V and J called. Part of the clones is missing from these tables; in studies checked, under half for an unresolved V gene and the rest for unknown reasons. D and trimming were read from the DNA, whereas the V and J calls and clone size are those reported in that table. The sample yields 120,000 or so clones; about four fifths were counted once. The ten largest clonotypes hold about 1.7% of the sample.

In the case of this clone: No antigen is known for it. No base-level quality is on record; no much larger clone is a single base apart.

The full study reports these points: When HLA alleles, especially DR and DQ, strongly co-occurred, TCR associations were difficult to assign to individual alleles. A later genetic analysis reported fewer N-insertions in productive TCRs among donors in an Asian-associated ancestry cluster than the roughly 700-donor mean. It was suggested by the authors that the approach could potentially be generalized to other disease states and immunological phenotypes. Correlated functional status among segregating V segments might reflect linkage disequilibrium, but an unknown experimental factor could not be ruled out. The classifier was reported to diagnose cytomegalovirus status with high specificity and sensitivity in both the original cohort and the validation cohort. Several of the top co-occurrence clusters appeared to be linked to parvovirus B19, influenza, CMV and Epstein-Barr virus, according to a later analysis. A later analysis associated approximately 17,000 TCR beta sequences with specific HLA alleles at a false discovery rate of 0.05. In an earlier analysis of about 600 of the donors, most TCR beta V segments appeared in productive rearrangements about 87% or about 30% of the time, broadly matching IMGT annotations. Only TCR beta chains were sequenced in this cohort, and the absence of alpha or paired-chain data limited detectable features. In a later analysis, TCR association rates were found to vary across HLA loci, with the most associated TCRs seen for DRB1 alleles and the fewest for HLA-C alleles. A total of 164 TCR beta chains were listed by the study as associated with cytomegalovirus. A later analysis found that HLA-associated TCR beta chains were more clonally expanded and had lower generation probabilities than equally common non-associated chains. In vitro tests confirmed that three of the cytomegalovirus-associated TCR beta chains recognize cytomegalovirus antigens. A further reported finding was that TCR beta sequences accurately predicted the HLA-A and HLA-B alleles for most subjects in the first cohort. For the cohort, immune exposure information was limited to CMV serostatus. Presence/absence analyses assumed roughly uniform sequencing depth across donors, an assumption that may not hold. Most TCR sequences were seen in very few donors, while some public TCRs were found in many individuals. Because HLA typing was unavailable for some donors at each locus, only the typed subset was used in association tests. The 87-base-pair reads could not distinguish some IMGT-functional V segments, including TRBV6-2 and TRBV6-3, so those segments were excluded. A cluster of highly shared sequence variants was judged likely to be a technical artifact of the sequencing pipeline. Over 15 rarely observed V segments, including chromosome 9 orphons, were excluded from the earlier analysis of about 500 of the donors because counts were too low. A later genetic analysis associated a missense DCLRE1C variant with V-gene and J-gene trimming of TCR beta chains, and an independent cohort replicated the association. A later analysis found that most CMV-associated TCR beta chains appeared HLA-restricted, with HLA associations seemingly driven largely by CMV exposure.

The receptor's source is a man between 18 and 35 years old in good health and CMV-seronegative. Material: PBMCs. The chain uses TRBV5-1 and TRBJ2-5; possibly the D gene is TRBD1, per 6 matching bases. The DNA sequence reads TGCGCCAGTAAGGACAGACCCCTCCAAGAGACCCAGTACTTC. It translates to CASKDRPLQETQYF.